What follows are 4 T cell receptor beta chains derived from one specimen sequenced in a study of T cells after yellow fever vaccination. Each CDR3 protein gets one entry after TCRdb re-called the 5' RACE reads with MiXCR. The top ten hold about 15% of the sample, which has about 400,000 distinct CDR3 sequences, approximately 6% seen once. This material consisted of PBMCs, taken 5 days after the yellow fever booster vaccination. The source of these receptors is a man aged 25-45 years who received the YFV17D yellow fever vaccine.

The table lists this clonotype with many counts. The rearrangement joins TRBV10-3 to TRBJ2-1; 8 bases match TRBD1. The CDR3 covers 14 residues. Germline loops: CDR1 ENHRY, CDR2 SYGVKD. Trimming took 8 bases from V and 6 from J; bases not matched to a gene: 9. The CDR3 region has the DNA TGTGCCATCCAAGGACAGGGATCGTTCAATGAGCAGTTCTTC. This gives the protein CAIQGQGSFNEQFF.

This clonotype came up a few times. The chain links TRBV5-1 to TRBJ1-4, with D perhaps matching TRBD1 (5 bases). V dropped 7 bases and J dropped 10 bases, with 17 bases sitting between them. Germline CDR1 SGHRS, CDR2 YFSETQ. This CDR3 region has 13 residues. The CDR3 loop is CASRLGGDGKLFF. The CDR3 DNA sequence: TGCGCCAGCCGCCTTGGGGGAGACGGAAAACTGTTTTTT.

This clonotype was seen a few times. The chain uses TRBV3-1 and TRBJ2-7, with 7 bases identical to TRBD2. This CDR3 spans 18 amino acids. Trimming removed 3 bases from V and 4 bases from J; junction bases left unmatched: 18. Germline CDR1 LGHDT, CDR2 YNNKEL (reference sequence). The CDR3, as DNA: TGTGCCAGCAGCCATCCAAACTGGGGCGGGAGTGGTTTATACGAGCAGTACTTC. Amino acids: CASSHPNWGGSGLYEQYF.

The chain joins TRBV28 to TRBJ2-7; D is ambiguous. V lost 6 bases and J 7 bases, leaving 16 bases between the germline ends. There are 13 residues in the CDR3. Germline values: CDR1 MDHEN, CDR2 SYDVKM. The CDR3 here is CASRHPTGGEQYF. As DNA, the CDR3 is TGTGCCAGCAGACACCCTACGGGTGGGGAGCAGTACTTC.